The present T cell receptor (beta chain) was sequenced within a study of CD8 T cells in ankylosing spondylitis. The study's findings and limits: The authors reported significant enrichment of disease-linked clones in matched ankylosing spondylitis synovial fluid.

With molecular barcodes, quantitative 5'-RACE was used to make the TCR beta libraries. Via MiXCR, TCRdb re-called the 5' RACE reads, giving one row per CDR3 protein. Among about 200,000 distinct CDR3 sequences listed, 9.5% to 15% were seen once. The V and J ends lost 1 base and 8 bases respectively, with 15 bases between them. The V gene's germline CDR1 is LNHDA and CDR2 SQIVND (reference sequence). This CDR3 region has 15 residues. This clonotype was counted only a few times. Its antigen remains unidentified. The receptor's source is a male donor with ankylosing spondylitis or in good health (not recorded which). The chain has TRBV19 and TRBJ2-1; D possibly corresponds to TRBD2 (6 bases). Sequences were obtained from blood, either unsorted or a sorted T cell fraction (not recorded which). The DNA for the CDR3 is TGTGCCAGTAGTATAGTGGGGGGTTTGGATGATGAGCAGTTCTTC. It specifies CASSIVGGLDDEQFF.